The 7 T cell receptor beta chains below were found in one sample sequenced in a study of regulatory T cells in long-lasting Graves disease. The time point here: persistent/refractory GD, antithyroid drugs over 5 years with positive TRAb. PBMCs were the source of the RNA used for TCR sequencing. Arm-PCR of CDR3 regions with iRepertoire HTBI primers generated TCR beta libraries. TCRdb called the multiplex PCR reads again in MiXCR, with one record for every CDR3 protein. The sample carries fewer than 450,000 distinct CDR3 sequences, around 20% recorded once. Specimen: peripheral blood mononuclear cells (PBMCs), collected when the disease was refractory, from a patient treated with antithyroid drugs. The origin of the receptors is a female donor with Graves disease.

In this sample, this clonotype turned up many times. The rearrangement joins TRBV7-9 to TRBJ2-5; D ambiguous. Germline V gene lookup returns CDR1 SEHNR and CDR2 FQNEAQ (reference sequence). This CDR3 is built from 13 residues. Deletions cut 3 bases from V and 5 bases from J, with 10 bases between. The CDR3 coding sequence is TGTGCCAGCAGCTTCGAGTGGTCGGAGACCCAGTACTTC. The encoded protein is CASSFEWSETQYF.

This clonotype was seen at least ten times. DNA of the CDR3: TGTGCCAGCAGTGACCGGGCCCCGATCTACTATGGCTACACCTTC. Its translation: CASSDRAPIYYGYTF. The rearrangement links TRBV2 to TRBJ1-2, with D uncertain. CDR1 is SNHLY and CDR2 is FYNNEI in the germline V gene. V dropped 3 bases and J dropped 3 bases, with 14 bases sitting between them. The CDR3 covers 15 residues. Combining the CDR3 with reference TRBV2 and TRBJ1-2 gives the whole variable domain EPEVTQTPSHQVTQMGQEVILRCVPISNHLYFYWYRQILGQKVEFLVSFYNNEISEKSEIFDDQFSVERPDGSNFTLKIRSTKLEDSAMYFCASSDRAPIYYGYTFGSGTRLTVV.

The chain uses TRBV5-5 and TRBJ1-1; D possibly corresponds to TRBD1 (5 bases). Trimming took 6 bases from V and 0 from J, leaving 9 bases between them. CDR3 size: 13 residues. CDR1 and CDR2 from the germline V gene are SGHKS and YYEKEE (reference sequence). CDR3 coding DNA: TGTGCCAGCACCGGGGGTCTGAACACTGAAGCTTTCTTT. This gives the protein CASTGGLNTEAFF. Looking up the rest from reference TRBV5-5 and TRBJ1-1 gives the full variable domain: DAGVTQSPTHLIKTRGQQVTLRCSPISGHKSVSWYQQVLGQGPQFIFQYYEKEERGRGNFPDRFSARQFPNYSSELNVNALLLGDSALYLCASTGGLNTEAFFGQGTRLTVV.

This clonotype was detected only a few times. V is TRBV14 and J is TRBJ2-7, with 11 bases that match TRBD2. V shed 2 bases, J shed 6 bases, and the junction held 9 bases outside the gene matches. Germline CDR1 and CDR2: SGHDN and FVKESK. This CDR3 is 16 amino acids long. The CDR3 loop is CASSQQPGLAALEQYF. CDR3 DNA: TGTGCCAGCAGCCAACAACCGGGACTAGCGGCCCTCGAGCAGTACTTC.

The rearrangement joins TRBV7-6 to TRBJ2-1; no clear D. Between the trimmed V and J ends, which lost 1 base and 0 bases, there was a span of 7 bases. Germline lookup yields CDR1 SGHVS and CDR2 FNYEAQ. The length of the CDR3 is 15 residues. For the CDR3, the DNA is TGTGCCAGCAGCTTAGTCCGAGCCTCCTACAATGAGCAGTTCTTC. Amino acids: CASSLVRASYNEQFF.

The V call is TRBV9, the J call TRBJ1-2; weak D call: TRBD1 (6 bases). This CDR3 is 14 amino acids long. Trimming stripped 3 bases from V and 4 bases from J, with 13 bases between. CDR1 and CDR2 from the germline V gene are SGDLS and YYNGEE. In nucleotides, the CDR3 is TGTGCCAGCAGCGCCCCCGGGGGGCTCTATGGCTACACCTTC. Translated: CASSAPGGLYGYTF.

The sample holds many counts of this clonotype. The V and J genes are TRBV5-6 and TRBJ2-5; D is undetermined. The CDR3 covers 14 residues. V lost 4 bases and J lost 7, with 17 bases in between. Per germline, CDR1 SGHDT and CDR2 YYEEEE. In DNA form, the CDR3 reads TGTGCCAGCAGCCAGAAAAGCCCGACGGGGACCCAGTACTTC. This gives the protein CASSQKSPTGTQYF.